This is a list of T cell receptor beta chains from one sample in a study of shared clonotypes between healthy human individuals. The method was immunoSEQ multiplex PCR; TCRdb's version includes in-frame clones alone and lacks a portion of them. Of about 2 million clones in the sample, 90% to 95% were seen once. Specimen: naive CD4+ T cells sorted from blood. Source of these receptors: a man younger than 35 in good health. Each CDR3 is given with its conserved first and last residue. A D gene is named only where the DNA matches it firmly. Part of the rows lack a size; the others show once, few, many or a class for expanded clones.

clone size	D gene	V gene	J gene	CDR3 protein	CDR3 DNA
many	-	TRBV4-1	TRBJ2-3	CASSHAYDTQYF	TGCGCCAGCAGCCATGCATATGATACGCAGTATTTT
-	-	TRBV5-1	TRBJ2-2	CASSLVATNTGELFF	TGCGCCAGCAGCTTGGTGGCGACGAACACCGGGGAGCTGTTTTTT
-	-	TRBV29-1	TRBJ1-5	CSVQQGSNQPQHF	TGCAGCGTTCAACAGGGTAGCAATCAGCCCCAGCATTTT
-	-	TRBV19	TRBJ1-2	CASSAGTTGNGYTF	TGTGCCAGTAGTGCCGGGACAACAGGCAATGGTTACACCTTC
-	-	TRBV14	TRBJ2-5	CASSPYRQAQETQYF	TGTGCCAGCAGTCCGTATCGACAAGCTCAAGAGACCCAGTACTTC
-	-	TRBV30	TRBJ2-2	CAWSGGIGELFF	TGTGCCTGGAGTGGGGGGATCGGGGAGCTGTTTTTT
once	-	TRBV30	TRBJ1-2	CAWTPANYGYTF	TGTGCCTGGACACCCGCTAACTATGGCTACACCTTC
once	TRBD2	TRBV27	TRBJ2-3	CAAGGGGKGTDTQYF	TGTGCCGCCGGCGGGGGAGGGAAAGGGACAGATACGCAGTATTTT
-	TRBD1	TRBV5-4	TRBJ1-5	CASSQENTGVVQPQHF	TGCGCCAGCAGCCAAGAAAACACAGGGGTGGTCCAGCCCCAGCATTTT
-	-	TRBV25-1	TRBJ2-2	CASRRDPGELFF	TGTGCCAGCAGACGGGACCCCGGGGAGCTGTTTTTT
-	TRBD2	TRBV9	TRBJ2-5	CASSALPGTSGSGSQETQYF	TGTGCCAGCAGCGCCCTTCCCGGGACTAGCGGGAGCGGCTCGCAAGAGACCCAGTACTTC
-	-	TRBV7-2	TRBJ2-2	CASSLVGANTGELFF	TGTGCCAGCAGCTTAGTAGGGGCGAACACCGGGGAGCTGTTTTTT
-	-	TRBV10-3	TRBJ1-3	CAIRSSGNTIYF	TGTGCCATCAGATCCTCTGGAAACACCATATATTTT
-	TRBD2	TRBV13	TRBJ2-7	CASSSQGLAGTYEQYF	TGTGCCAGCAGCTCCCAAGGACTAGCGGGAACCTACGAGCAGTACTTC
-	-	TRBV6-5	TRBJ1-4	CASSLQGSGEKLFF	TGTGCCAGCAGCCTACAGGGTTCGGGTGAAAAACTGTTTTTT
-	-	TRBV5-1	TRBJ2-7	CASSLVAVKGLEQYF	TGCGCCAGCAGCTTGGTGGCGGTTAAGGGGTTGGAGCAGTACTTC
-	TRBD1	TRBV14	TRBJ1-2	CASSRGQGYGYTF	TGTGCCAGCAGCAGGGGGCAAGGCTATGGCTACACCTTC
-	TRBD2	TRBV30	TRBJ2-7	CAWSVTGGTYEQYF	TGTGCCTGGAGTGTCACGGGGGGAACCTACGAGCAGTACTTC
-	TRBD2	TRBV5-6	TRBJ2-1	CASSLVAGTYYNEQFF	TGTGCCAGCAGCTTGGTAGCGGGAACGTACTACAATGAGCAGTTCTTC
-	-	TRBV10-3	TRBJ1-2	CAIRGTQGGYGYTF	TGTGCCATCAGGGGGACACAGGGCGGCTATGGCTACACCTTC
-	-	TRBV5-4	TRBJ1-2	CASSSSSGIHGYTF	TGTGCCAGCAGCTCCTCATCCGGGATCCATGGCTACACCTTC
-	TRBD1	TRBV4-3	TRBJ2-3	CASSQGTGGGTDTQYF	TGCGCCAGCAGCCAAGGGACAGGGGGCGGCACAGATACGCAGTATTTT
-	TRBD1	TRBV25-1	TRBJ1-1	CASSDAGQGTEAFF	TGTGCCAGCAGTGACGCAGGACAGGGGACTGAAGCTTTCTTT
-	-	TRBV6-5	TRBJ2-7	CASTRGGGQGEQYF	TGTGCCAGCACTCGTGGCGGGGGCCAGGGGGAGCAGTACTTC
-	-	TRBV4-3	TRBJ1-2	CASSQDWQIQRGYTF	TGCGCCAGCAGCCAAGATTGGCAGATTCAAAGAGGCTACACCTTC
-	-	TRBV7-2	TRBJ1-2	CASSLGQLYGYTF	TGTGCCAGCAGCTTAGGTCAGCTCTATGGCTACACCTTC
-	TRBD2	TRBV5-1	TRBJ2-5	CASSSGGLAAQETQYF	TGCGCCAGCAGCTCCGGGGGACTAGCGGCTCAAGAGACCCAGTACTTC
-	-	TRBV5-3	TRBJ2-1	CASSQDTGIKREQFF	TGTGCCAGCAGCCAAGACACAGGGATTAAGCGTGAGCAGTTCTTC
-	-	TRBV27	TRBJ1-1	CASSSYTGLNTEAFF	TGTGCCAGCAGTTCCTATACAGGGTTGAACACTGAAGCTTTCTTT
-	TRBD1	TRBV30	TRBJ1-2	CAWSVRTGGNYGYTF	TGTGCCTGGAGTGTAAGGACAGGGGGAAACTATGGCTACACCTTC
-	TRBD1	TRBV10-3	TRBJ2-7	CAASQTGYEQYF	TGTGCCGCATCCCAGACAGGGTACGAGCAGTACTTC
-	-	TRBV18	TRBJ1-1	CASSQQGHPNTEAFF	TGTGCCAGCTCACAACAGGGACACCCGAACACTGAAGCTTTCTTT
-	-	TRBV5-6	TRBJ1-2	CASSSGTGNYGYTF	TGTGCCAGCAGCTCCGGAACTGGGAACTATGGCTACACCTTC
-	-	TRBV5-6	TRBJ1-6	CASSLRLTGIDNSPLHF	TGTGCCAGCAGCTTGAGATTAACCGGAATCGATAATTCACCCCTCCACTTT
-	-	TRBV28	TRBJ2-1	CASSLVRDNEQFF	TGTGCCAGCAGTTTAGTACGGGACAATGAGCAGTTCTTC
-	TRBD2	TRBV18	TRBJ2-1	CASSPGASGTSEQFF	TGTGCCAGCTCACCGGGGGCTAGCGGGACAAGTGAGCAGTTCTTC
few	-	TRBV5-1	TRBJ1-1	CASSPLPRQITEAFF	TGCGCCAGCAGCCCCCTCCCGAGACAAATCACTGAAGCTTTCTTT
-	-	TRBV19	TRBJ2-7	CASSMELSYEQYF	TGTGCCAGTAGTATGGAACTAAGTTACGAGCAGTACTTC
-	-	TRBV28	TRBJ2-7	CASSPGGQNYEQYF	TGTGCCAGCAGTCCGGGGGGACAGAACTACGAGCAGTACTTC
few	-	TRBV4-3	TRBJ2-1	CASSQDGSSYNEQFF	TGCGCCAGCAGCCAAGACGGAAGCTCCTACAATGAGCAGTTCTTC
-	-	TRBV5-4	TRBJ2-5	CASSLDRTLQETQYF	TGTGCCAGCAGCTTGGATAGGACCCTTCAAGAGACCCAGTACTTC
-	-	TRBV11-1	TRBJ1-1	CASSARSGNTEAFF	TGTGCCAGCAGCGCCCGGAGTGGAAACACTGAAGCTTTCTTT
-	-	TRBV5-5	TRBJ1-4	CASSLYDTEELFF	TGTGCCAGCAGCTTGTACGACACCGAAGAACTGTTTTTT
-	TRBD1	TRBV5-1	TRBJ1-1	CASSPQGQIISEAFF	TGCGCCAGCAGCCCCCAGGGACAGATCATTTCTGAAGCTTTCTTT
-	-	TRBV11-3	TRBJ2-2	CASSSNTGELFF	TGTGCCAGCAGCTCTAACACCGGGGAGCTGTTTTTT
-	TRBD1	TRBV5-4	TRBJ2-6	CASRAGQGSSGANVLTF	TGTGCCAGCAGGGCGGGACAGGGCTCTTCTGGGGCCAACGTCCTGACTTTC
-	-	TRBV2	TRBJ2-7	CASSGQTYEQYF	TGTGCCAGCAGCGGACAGACCTACGAGCAGTACTTC
-	-	TRBV19	TRBJ2-3	CASSLSTDTQYF	TGTGCCAGTAGCCTTAGCACAGATACGCAGTATTTT
-	-	TRBV4-1	TRBJ1-6	CASSQEVGLKNSPLHF	TGCGCCAGCAGCCAAGAGGTGGGCCTGAAGAATTCACCCCTCCACTTT
-	TRBD1	TRBV27	TRBJ1-2	CASRPGTGGNYGYTF	TGTGCCAGCAGGCCCGGGACAGGTGGCAACTATGGCTACACCTTC
-	TRBD2	TRBV9	TRBJ2-1	CASSVAPSGRYDEQFF	TGTGCCAGCAGCGTAGCTCCTAGCGGGAGATATGATGAGCAGTTCTTC
-	-	TRBV6-6	TRBJ2-3	CASSPRADMRLDTQYF	TGTGCCAGCAGTCCACGAGCTGATATGAGATTAGATACGCAGTATTTT
-	-	TRBV30	TRBJ2-7	CAWTEGYEQYF	TGTGCCTGGACCGAGGGCTACGAGCAGTACTTC
-	TRBD1	TRBV19	TRBJ1-2	CASSIDRAYGYTF	TGTGCCAGTAGTATTGACAGGGCCTATGGCTACACCTTC
-	-	TRBV9	TRBJ2-2	CATAPSADTGELFF	TGTGCCACCGCCCCGTCCGCGGACACCGGGGAGCTGTTTTTT
-	-	TRBV25-1	TRBJ2-2	CASSEFDGPGELFF	TGTGCCAGCAGTGAATTCGACGGGCCCGGGGAGCTGTTTTTT
-	-	TRBV5-4	TRBJ2-7	CASSSAGAWASGQQYF	TGTGCCAGCAGCTCTGCGGGCGCCTGGGCTTCGGGACAGCAGTACTTC